A selection of T cell receptor beta chains follows, all from one sample in a study of blood T cell repertoires in COVID-19. The data were produced by immunoSEQ multiplex PCR, yet TCRdb's version contains in-frame clones alone and is incomplete. The sample includes roughly 440,000 clones, about 91% of them seen just once. Sequenced input: peripheral blood. Receptors were obtained from a woman aged 50 to 60 with COVID-19, enrolled during active disease. CDR3s include the opening cysteine and the closing phenylalanine or tryptophan. Fields, in order: clone size, D gene, V gene, J gene, CDR3 DNA, CDR3 protein. A D gene is named only where the DNA matches it firmly. Size values are once, few and many counts, or a class for expanded clones, and some rows have none.

>.|TRBD2|TRBV19|TRBJ2-3
TGTGCCAGTAGTATTTGGGGACTAGCGGAGGGTTCCACAGATACGCAGTATTTT
CASSIWGLAEGSTDTQYF
>.|.|TRBV6-2/TRBV6-3|TRBJ2-3
TGTGCCAGCACCCCCCGAGGGCGGGCCCTGGGGACAGATACGCAGTATTTT
CASTPRGRALGTDTQYF
>.|.|TRBV28|TRBJ2-3
TGTGCCAGCAGTTTTGCGACAGGGAGGACAGATACGCAGTATTTT
CASSFATGRTDTQYF
>.|.|TRBV9|TRBJ1-1
TGTGCCAGCAGCTCGACCGGGGACACTGAAGCTTTCTTT
CASSSTGDTEAFF
>.|TRBD2|TRBV4-1|TRBJ2-7
TGCGCCAGCAGCCAAGTGCTAGCGGGGGGGCCAGCGTTCCCCTACGAGCAGTACTTC
CASSQVLAGGPAFPYEQYF
>.|TRBD1|TRBV2|TRBJ1-2
TGTGCCAGCAGTACCGGGACAGGGGGTCATTCTGAGGGCTACACCTTC
CASSTGTGGHSEGYTF
>.|.|TRBV7-3|TRBJ2-3
TGTGCCAGCAGCTCTTCCGGGGGTGCAGATACGCAGTATTTT
CASSSSGGADTQYF
>.|.|TRBV6-1|TRBJ1-4
TGTGCCAGCAGTGAATCAGTCCGGGATGAAAAACTGTTTTTT
CASSESVRDEKLFF
>once|.|TRBV5-1|TRBJ2-5
TGCGCCAGCAGCTTAGCGGAAGAGACCCAGTACTTC
CASSLAEETQYF
>.|TRBD1|TRBV28|TRBJ1-2
TGTGCCAGCCAACCCCGGGACAGGGCTCTCTATGGCTACACCTTC
CASQPRDRALYGYTF
>once|TRBD1|TRBV6-1|TRBJ1-1
TGTGCCAGCAGTGAAAGGGGGACAGGGGGATCTGAAGCTTTCTTT
CASSERGTGGSEAFF
>.|.|TRBV21-1|TRBJ2-3
TGTGCCAGCAGCAAAGGGTCGGTTTCCCCGGGACAGGGAGGGGAAGATACGCAGTATTTT
CASSKGSVSPGQGGEDTQYF
>.|.|TRBV7-8|TRBJ1-2
TGTGCCAGCAGCTCCTCGAGTCTCTATGGCTACACCTTC
CASSSSSLYGYTF
>.|.|TRBV19|TRBJ1-1
TGTGCCAGTAGTATGGGGGGGCCGCTCAGGGATGAAGCTTTCTTT
CASSMGGPLRDEAFF
>.|.|TRBV6-9|TRBJ1-2
TGTGCCAGCAGTTTCCCCTTGGGCCGCTATGGCTACACCTTC
CASSFPLGRYGYTF
>.|.|TRBV5-1|TRBJ2-3
TGCGCCAGCAGCTTGGGGCTAGCGATAACAGATACGCAGTATTTT
CASSLGLAITDTQYF
>.|.|TRBV6-2/TRBV6-3|TRBJ2-2
TGTGCCAGCAGCCCAACAGGGCTGATCGTAACCGGGGAGCTGTTTTTT
CASSPTGLIVTGELFF
>.|.|TRBV19|TRBJ2-1
TGTGCCAGTAGTATAGGGTCTACCGGGATAAATGAGCAGTTCTTC
CASSIGSTGINEQFF
>.|.|TRBV6-5|TRBJ2-6
TGTGCCAGCAGTCCCCCTGCTGGGGCCAACGTCCTGACTTTC
CASSPPAGANVLTF
>.|TRBD2|TRBV7-2|TRBJ2-1
TGTGCCAGCAGCCCAGGGACTAGAGGATATGAGCAGTTCTTC
CASSPGTRGYEQFF
>.|TRBD2|TRBV5-1|TRBJ2-3
TGCGCCAGCAGCCCGCGGGGGGGCACAGATACGCAGTATTTT
CASSPRGGTDTQYF
>.|.|TRBV9|TRBJ1-2
TGTGCCTCCGCGGGGGGCCTTAGGGGCTACACCTTC
CASAGGLRGYTF
>.|.|TRBV4-1|TRBJ2-3
TGCGCCAGCAGCCATCTTCGGCGAGGCGCAGATACGCAGTATTTT
CASSHLRRGADTQYF
>once|.|TRBV7-8|TRBJ2-1
TGTGCCAGCAGCTTAGGGGGGGGGCCGAATCACAATGAGCAGTTCTTC
CASSLGGGPNHNEQFF
>.|TRBD1|TRBV19|TRBJ2-2
TGTGCCAGTAGTATACAGGGGGCTGGCGGGGAGCTGTTTTTT
CASSIQGAGGELFF
>.|TRBD1|TRBV19|TRBJ1-1
TGTGCCAGTAGTATGGACGGGACAGGGGGCACTGAAGCTTTCTTT
CASSMDGTGGTEAFF
>once|.|TRBV5-1|TRBJ1-4
TGCGCCAGCAGCCGGAGCGGACCCTCCGATAATGAAAAACTGTTTTTT
CASSRSGPSDNEKLFF
>.|.|TRBV6-5|TRBJ2-1
TGTGCCAGCAGCCTGGGACTTCCTACTGGGAATGAGCAGTTCTTC
CASSLGLPTGNEQFF
>.|.|TRBV19|TRBJ1-5
TGTGCCAGTAGTATAAGTCGACAGAATCTAAATCAGCCCCAGCATTTT
CASSISRQNLNQPQHF
>.|.|TRBV5-6|TRBJ1-6
TGTGCCAGCAGCTTACCCCCGTTCGGGAATTCACCCCTCCACTTT
CASSLPPFGNSPLHF
>.|TRBD1|TRBV2|TRBJ1-5
TGTGCCAGCAGCCTGGGACAGGGAGTTGGTCAGCCCCAGCATTTT
CASSLGQGVGQPQHF
>few|.|TRBV30|TRBJ1-1
TGTGCCTGGAGTGTACCCCTAATCCCTGAAGCTTTCTTT
CAWSVPLIPEAFF
>.|.|TRBV28|TRBJ2-2
TGTGCCAGCAGTTCCGGGGGGAACACCGGGGAGCTGTTTTTT
CASSSGGNTGELFF